This T cell receptor beta chain was observed in a study of Tregs in tolerant kidney transplant recipients. To note about this clone: Its antigen is not identified.

Produced via immunoSEQ multiplex PCR; TCRdb's table is partial and in-frame only. The sample holds around 86,000 clones, roughly nine tenths seen once. Study results and limitations: Validation in larger populations is needed because few patients were studied. Donor-specific Treg expansion exceeded global Treg expansion in tolerant patients, suggesting antigen drive. No direct test of biological reproducibility was done here.

Mixed chimerism was transient after nonmyeloablative marrow transplants from related graft donors. Unstimulated Tregs (CD4+CD25+CD127-) and CD4+CD25- non-Tregs were sorted from PBMCs. This CDR3 is 15 amino acids long. The germline V and J ends were trimmed by 0 bases and 0 bases, with 8 bases remaining between them. Germline V gene lookup returns CDR1 SGHAT and CDR2 FQNNGV. This receptor was obtained from a human patient who received a combined kidney and bone marrow transplant. Some T cells could come from the graft donor. Material: CD4+ T cells from blood (PBMCs), obtained 24 months after the transplant. The J gene is TRBJ1-1, the V gene TRBV11-2, with a possible D match to TRBD1 (5 bases). This chain's CDR3 is CASSLERDLNTEAFF. CDR3 nucleotide sequence: TGTGCCAGCAGCTTAGAGAGGGACTTGAACACTGAAGCTTTCTTT.